This record covers a single T cell receptor beta chain. Its target is unknown. The sample originates from a study of response to subunit inactivated influenza vaccine. Study conclusions and caveats: A suggestion made by the authors is that each seasonal influenza vaccination recruits few new T cells.

CDR1 is MNHEY and CDR2 is SVGEGT in the germline V gene. Trimming cost V 1 base and J 3 bases, with 10 bases left between them. This CDR3 is 15 amino acids long. TCRdb independently ran MiXCR on the RT-PCR reads; one entry per CDR3 protein. Of around 790,000 distinct CDR3 sequences listed, about 20% are singletons. This clonotype was sampled from a man aged 50 or older who received an inactivated influenza vaccine. V is TRBV6-2 or TRBV6-3 and J is TRBJ1-5; no definite D call. The input for sequencing was PBMCs from blood, taken 5 days after vaccination. The CDR3 loop reads CASSYYGTYNQPQHF. CDR3 bases: TGTGCCAGCAGTTACTATGGCACCTACAATCAGCCCCAGCATTTT.